The entry that follows covers one T cell receptor (beta chain) sequence. The antigen is unknown. The PCR contained 60 Vbeta and 13 Jbeta primers. Assay: immunoSEQ multiplex PCR; the TCRdb copy retains only in-frame clones and omits some. The data hold 150,000 to 200,000 clones, with around 90% observed a single time. This CDR3 has 16 amino acids. Trimming at V came to 0 bases and at J to 1 base, leaving 3 bases not matched to a gene. Germline-derived CDR1 and CDR2 are SGHRS and YFSETQ. These data belong to a study of cytomegalovirus exposure and HLA in healthy donors. Study-wide results and caveats: Relative to equally common others, HLA-associated TCR beta chains showed greater clonal expansion in a later analysis. Immune exposure information comprised only CMV serostatus.

The V call is TRBV5-1, the J call TRBJ2-3; 9 bases are a match to TRBD2. This clonotype was sampled from a woman in her late teens or twenties in good health and CMV-seronegative. Sequenced sample: PBMCs. The CDR3 loop is CASSLESSGGTDTQYF. CDR3 DNA sequence: TGCGCCAGCAGCTTGGAGTCTAGCGGGGGCACAGATACGCAGTATTTT.